This entry features one TCR beta chain sequence. Its specificity is unknown. This specimen belongs to a study of T cell responses to AZD1222 COVID-19 vaccine. Notes on the study in general: Spike-specific TCR breadth rose after two AZD1222 doses, and depth rose as well. Donors, mostly white British, included more females; clonal diversity was possibly underestimated. The study sampled repertoires only after the peak T cell response.

The CDR3 is made up of 17 amino acids. This table comes from immunoSEQ multiplex PCR, and its TCRdb copy is limited to in-frame clones, with some not included. The sample includes about 100,000 clones, more than 70% seen only once; the top ten take less than 3.5%. The chain combines TRBV21-1 with TRBJ1-6; the tabulated D call, TRBD1, remains unverified against the DNA. TRBV21-1 represents a pseudogene. The clonotype originates from an adult in good health. The source was peripheral blood, collected on day 0 of AZD1222 vaccination. The CDR3 loop reads CAVTTEGGSQVGSPLHF. The CDR3 nucleotides read TGTGCCGTAACTACTGAAGGGGGCAGCCAAGTTGGTTCACCCCTCCACTTT.